This T cell receptor (beta chain) was recovered during a study of T cell responses to AZD1222 COVID-19 vaccine. Germline assignment: CDR1 LGHNA and CDR2 YSLEER. V lost 10 bases to trimming and J lost 0 bases, with 16 bases between them. This CDR3 has 14 residues. Study findings and constraints: With two AZD1222 doses given, Spike-specific TCR breadth and depth both rose. Donors, mostly white British, included more females; clonal diversity was possibly underestimated. Repertoire collection took place solely once the T cell response had peaked.

For this clone: Its antigen is currently unknown.

The protocol was immunoSEQ multiplex PCR, while the TCRdb copy is restricted to in-frame clones and leaves out a portion. Among approximately 70,000 clones listed, 88% were seen once. The TCR was taken from an adult who received the MenACWY meningococcal vaccine as a control. This chain links TRBV4-3 with TRBJ2-7, with D unclear. The sequences come from peripheral blood, collected 28 days after the second dose of the MenACWY control vaccine. The CDR3 sequence: CAIPYGQSSYEQYF. CDR3 bases: TGCGCCATACCGTACGGGCAGAGCTCCTACGAGCAGTACTTC.